This T cell receptor (beta chain) is drawn from a study of CD8+ T cells in alopecia areata. Study-level information: Treatment with tofacitinib (6 to 18 months) was followed by 6 months off drug.

RNA was extracted and reverse transcribed into cDNA as the sequencing template. The table came from immunoSEQ multiplex PCR; TCRdb's copy has only in-frame clones and leaves some out. The sample lists some 170,000 clones, less than 75% seen once, with more than 9.5% in the top ten. Sorted out of PBMCs were CD4+ T cells and CD8+ T cells. The CDR3 totals 15 residues. Germline CDR1 is SGHDT and CDR2 is YYEEEE. Between the trimmed V and J ends, which lost 0 bases and 8 bases, there was a span of 17 bases. This material consisted of CD8+ T cells sorted from blood, taken at week 0. The chain combines TRBV5-6 with TRBJ1-2, with D perhaps matching TRBD1 (5 bases). This TCR derives from a human donor with alopecia areata. The CDR3 loop is CASSLVRDHASGYTF. The DNA for the CDR3 is TGTGCCAGCAGCTTGGTCAGGGACCATGCGTCGGGCTACACCTTC. Looking up the rest from reference TRBV5-6 and TRBJ1-2 gives the full variable domain: DAGVTQSPTHLIKTRGQQVTLRCSPKSGHDTVSWYQQALGQGPQFIFQYYEEEERQRGNFPDRFSGHQFPNYSSELNVNALLLGDSALYLCASSLVRDHASGYTFGSGTRLTVV.